This TCR beta chain is drawn from a study of T-cell reconstitution after alpha-beta-depleted transplantation in children. Germline V gene data show CDR1 as SGHRS and CDR2 as YFSETQ. The CDR3 has 15 amino acids. Deletions cut 0 bases from V and 1 base from J, with 10 bases between. A library of TCRbeta sequences, prepared with unique molecular identifiers, was generated. TCRdb itself ran the PCR reads through MiXCR, one entry per CDR3 protein. Of about 270,000 distinct CDR3 sequences listed, over 8% are singletons. The sample holds a few counts of this clonotype. Specimen: PBMCs from the stem cell graft donor, collected from the stem cell graft. The V gene is TRBV5-1, the J gene TRBJ1-2; no definite D call. The receptor comes from a human donor who donated a stem cell graft to a child with SCID. CDR3 region: CASSLGTELNYGYTF. CDR3 bases: TGCGCCAGCAGCTTGGGTACGGAGCTTAACTATGGCTACACCTTC.